This T cell receptor beta chain was sequenced in a study of OX40 agonist ivuxolimab in advanced cancers. Study information: Patients were dosed intravenously with ivuxolimab at 0.01 to 10 mg/kg every 2 weeks. Study results and limitations: There was clonal expansion of CD4+ and CD8+ blood T cells by week 6 at 0.1 to 3.0 mg/kg. Patients who responded partially at 0.1-3.0 mg/kg showed clonal expansion ranking among the lowest.

Clones were sequenced by immunoSEQ multiplex PCR, and TCRdb holds only the in-frame ones, with some missing. The data show about 83,000 clones, 80% to 90% seen once. A note on this clone: Its antigen is still unknown.

Germline values: CDR1 MDHEN, CDR2 SYDVKM. Trimming pared 5 bases from V and 9 bases from J, leaving 16 bases between. This CDR3 comprises 13 residues. The sequence derives from an adult with an advanced solid tumor such as melanoma, head and neck, liver or kidney cancer. The source material was CD4+ or CD8+ T cells sorted from blood, sampled in a trial of the OX40 agonist ivuxolimab. The chain recombines TRBV28 with TRBJ1-2, with D tentatively TRBD1 (5 bases). The CDR3 protein is CASSHDSPLRYTF. CDR3 nucleotides: TGTGCCAGCAGTCACGACAGTCCTCTTCGCTACACCTTC.